These 22 T cell receptor beta chains were all obtained from the same sample, sequenced in a study of CXCR3-negative and CXCR3-positive naive CD8 T cells. The authors prepared UMI-labeled TRB cDNA libraries by 5' RACE. TCRdb re-called the 5' RACE reads; every CDR3 protein appears as one record, without DNA. Recorded for this sample: tens of thousands of distinct CDR3 sequences. Study findings and constraints: Naive cells with CXCR3 showed TRB CDR3s that were more hydrophobic than those in CXCR3-negative naive cells.

Their recognized antigens are unknown. The sequenced sample was naive CXCR3+ CD8+ T cells from blood. Subset in this sample: CD45RO-CCR7+CD27+CD95- naive CD8+ T cells expressing CXCR3 (TNR3+). All receptors come from a human donor in good health. Some clones in this sample may be carry-over from other donors' samples.

The chain combines TRBV6-1 with TRBJ1-5. Germline V lookup: CDR1 MNHNS, CDR2 SASEGT. The CDR3 is made up of 15 amino acids. The CDR3 sequence: CASRPGPWSNQPQHF.

The V call is TRBV6-2 or TRBV6-3, the J call TRBJ1-1; the D call of TRBD1 rests on TCRdb alone, since no DNA is present to check it. Germline values: CDR1 MNHEY, CDR2 SVGEGT. The CDR3 is 16 amino acids. Here the CDR3 reads CASSWNRDRGNTEAFF.

The chain's CDR3 is CASSSDLQETQYF. V gene TRBV5-1 combines with J gene TRBJ2-5. The germline V gene has CDR1 SGHRS and CDR2 YFSETQ. The CDR3 loop spans 13 amino acids.

The chain employs TRBV19 and TRBJ1-1; as DNA is missing, the TRBD1 call by TCRdb cannot be tested. This CDR3 spans 12 amino acids. Germline CDR1 LNHDA, CDR2 SQIVND (reference sequence). CDR3 region: CASSMGQAEAFF.

The chain combines TRBV7-9 with TRBJ1-5; without DNA, the TCRdb call of TRBD1 cannot be checked. From germline, CDR1 is SEHNR and CDR2 FQNEAQ (reference sequence). The CDR3 is 15 amino acids. The CDR3 protein is CASSAGTASNQPQHF.

This chain links TRBV6-1 with TRBJ2-1; as DNA is missing, the TRBD1 call by TCRdb cannot be tested. The CDR3 length is 15 residues. Germline V CDR1 and CDR2: MNHNS, SASEGT. Here the CDR3 reads CASSEGTGSYNEQFF.

The chain employs TRBV29-1 and TRBJ2-7; TCRdb selects TRBD1, and the lack of DNA leaves this call unchecked. Germline-derived CDR1 and CDR2 are SQVTM and ANQGSEA. The CDR3 loop spans 13 amino acids. CDR3 amino acids: CSVESTDSYEQYF.

J is TRBJ2-2 and V is TRBV7-8; the TCRdb call, TRBD1, lacks DNA for checking. Germline CDR1 reads SGHVS; CDR2 reads FQNEAQ. The CDR3 runs 19 residues. CDR3 loop: CASSLILAVRPANTGELFF.

The chain couples TRBV28 to TRBJ2-5; TCRdb's D gene call, TRBD2, goes unchecked for lack of DNA. There are 14 residues in the CDR3. The germline CDR1 and CDR2 sequences are MDHEN and SYDVKM. CDR3 in amino acids: CAGRGAGEGETQYF.

V and J are TRBV27 and TRBJ2-7; the TCRdb D gene call, TRBD1, has no DNA to confirm it. CDR3 length: 15 residues. CDR1 is MNHEY and CDR2 is SMNVEV in the germline V gene (reference sequence). CDR3 region: CASRITGESSYEQYF.

This chain joins TRBV27 and TRBJ2-7; the D call of TRBD1 rests on TCRdb alone, since no DNA is present to check it. From germline, CDR1 is MNHEY and CDR2 SMNVEV (reference sequence). This CDR3 region has 15 residues. The CDR3 region is CASSPREGGFYEQYF.

CDR3: CASSQHLTGTDEQFF. The chain uses TRBV28 and TRBJ2-1; TCRdb selects TRBD1, and the lack of DNA leaves this call unchecked. This CDR3 comprises 15 residues. The germline gives CDR1 MDHEN, CDR2 SYDVKM.

This rearrangement joins TRBV21-1 to TRBJ2-1; TCRdb designates TRBD1, a call that cannot be tested without DNA. TRBV21-1 is tagged as a pseudogene. This CDR3 contains 15 residues. The chain's CDR3 is CASSDEQGSYNEQFF.

The chain joins TRBV6-2 or TRBV6-3 to TRBJ2-7; TCRdb selects TRBD1, and the lack of DNA leaves this call unchecked. The CDR3 is 14 residues long. Germline CDR1 is MNHEY and CDR2 is SVGEGT. Here the CDR3 reads CASTGQLSSYEQYF.

The CDR3 loop reads CAISESGLSYEQYF. The chain is built from TRBV10-3 and TRBJ2-7; no DNA is available, so the TRBD2 call from TCRdb remains unchecked. Per germline, CDR1 ENHRY and CDR2 SYGVKD. The CDR3 consists of 14 residues.

The chain links TRBV9 to TRBJ2-7; no DNA is available, so the TRBD2 call from TCRdb remains unchecked. The CDR3 totals 12 residues. The germline V gene encodes CDR1 SGDLS and CDR2 YYNGEE. CDR3 region: CASSPGTSEQYF.

This chain connects TRBV28 to TRBJ1-2; TCRdb's D call, TRBD1, is unchecked because there is no DNA. This CDR3 region has 13 residues. Germline lookup yields CDR1 MDHEN and CDR2 SYDVKM. The CDR3 sequence is CASSLPGVDGYTF.

This rearrangement joins TRBV29-1 to TRBJ1-2; the TRBD1 assignment by TCRdb is unverifiable without DNA. The CDR3 runs 13 residues. CDR1 and CDR2 (germline): SQVTM, ANQGSEA. The CDR3 region is CSVQTGRDYGYTF.

The J gene is TRBJ2-7, the V gene TRBV27; TCRdb's D gene call, TRBD1, goes unchecked for lack of DNA. Per germline, CDR1 MNHEY and CDR2 SMNVEV (reference sequence). The CDR3 extends over 16 amino acids. The CDR3: CASSLRVGQVGAEQYF.

This chain uses TRBV20-1 with TRBJ2-5; TCRdb names TRBD2, which stays unverified in the absence of DNA. Germline assignment: CDR1 DFQATT and CDR2 SNEGSKA (reference sequence). CDR3 length: 15 amino acids. The CDR3 sequence: CSGSRDPSNQETQYF.

The gene calls are TRBV7-8 and TRBJ2-2. The CDR3 has 13 residues. Germline values: CDR1 SGHVS, CDR2 FQNEAQ. The CDR3 spells CASSLASSGELFF.

This sequence joins TRBV29-1 and TRBJ2-7; lacking DNA, the TRBD2 call made by TCRdb goes unchecked. CDR1 SQVTM and CDR2 ANQGSEA come from the germline V gene. CDR3 length: 16 amino acids. This CDR3 is CSVERLTSGDVYEQYF.